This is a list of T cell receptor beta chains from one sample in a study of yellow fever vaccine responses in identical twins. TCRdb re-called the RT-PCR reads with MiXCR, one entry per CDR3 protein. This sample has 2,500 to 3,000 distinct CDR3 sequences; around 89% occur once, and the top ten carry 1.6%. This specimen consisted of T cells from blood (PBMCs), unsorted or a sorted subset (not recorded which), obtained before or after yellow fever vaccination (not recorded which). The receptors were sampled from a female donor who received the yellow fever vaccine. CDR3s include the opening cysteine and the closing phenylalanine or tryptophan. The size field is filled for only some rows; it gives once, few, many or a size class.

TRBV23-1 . CASSQWGRNTEAFF
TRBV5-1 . CASSLGLAGSYNEQFF
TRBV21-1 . CASSKGKGGYEQYF
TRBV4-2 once CASSPGGTNTGELFF
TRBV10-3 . CAMGQTGMNTEAFF
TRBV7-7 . CASSPTGLAGYNEQFF
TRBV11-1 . CASSHTTQETQYF
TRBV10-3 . CAISFRDSNYGYTF
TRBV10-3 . CAISEGQTTNYGYTF
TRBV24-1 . CATSGPSGRRYNEQFF
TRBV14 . CASSHGTSGEQFF
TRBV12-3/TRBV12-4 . CASSSSQSTDTQYF
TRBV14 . CASSRPSGGPILAKNIQYF
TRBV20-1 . CSARPRQLLGEKNIQYF
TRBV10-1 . CASSRILGQNNTGELFF
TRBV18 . CASSPGGSGNTIYF
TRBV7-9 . CASSISTDTQYF
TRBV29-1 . CSVDRLGGNEQFF